The sequence of this TCR beta chain was determined in a study of cytomegalovirus exposure and HLA in healthy donors. On the study more broadly: Earlier, approximately 190 million T cells were analyzed, and fewer than 120 million unique TCR beta sequences were found among them.

As for this clone: Its antigen is not known.

Findings and limits, study-wide: V- and J-gene trimming of TCR beta was linked (in a later analysis) to a missense DCLRE1C variant. HLA allele associations emerged for some 16,000 TCR beta sequences in a later analysis, at 0.05 false discovery rate. Analyses of presence and absence presupposed an approximately uniform sequencing depth across donors.

Amplification used 60 Vbeta primers and 13 Jbeta primers. The repertoire was sequenced with immunoSEQ multiplex PCR; TCRdb's copy has only in-frame clones and lacks some. In all, the sample yields around 76,000 clones. The sequenced material came from PBMCs. The source is a man aged 40-49 years in good health and CMV-seronegative.

CDR3 sequence: CASTISSSGTGNTIYF. The CDR3 DNA is TGTGCCAGCACTATATCTTCTTCAGGGACTGGAAACACCATATATTTT. The chain combines TRBV5-6 with TRBJ1-3; perhaps TRBD1 as D (5 bases). CDR1 is SGHDT and CDR2 is YYEEEE in the germline V gene. V lost 6 bases and J 2 bases, leaving 18 bases between the germline ends. The CDR3 has 16 amino acids.